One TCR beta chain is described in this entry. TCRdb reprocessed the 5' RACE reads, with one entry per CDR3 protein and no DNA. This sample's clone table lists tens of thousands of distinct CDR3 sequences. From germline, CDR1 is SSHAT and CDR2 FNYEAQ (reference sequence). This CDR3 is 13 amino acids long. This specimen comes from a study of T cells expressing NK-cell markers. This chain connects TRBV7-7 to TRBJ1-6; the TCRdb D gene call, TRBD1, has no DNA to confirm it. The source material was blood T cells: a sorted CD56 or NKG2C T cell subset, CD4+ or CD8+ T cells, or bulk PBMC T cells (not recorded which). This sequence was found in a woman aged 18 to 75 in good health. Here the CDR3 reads CASSPDILSPLHF.